This T cell receptor (beta chain) stems from a study of T cells after posttransplantation cyclophosphamide. Overall study findings and caveats: Skin or GI-infiltrating T cells shared few TRB sequences with blood.

The CDR3 length is 14 residues. V trimming: 0 bases; J trimming: 7 bases; junction bases outside the gene matches: 5. In germline, CDR1 is MNHNS, CDR2 SASEGT. To note about this clone: Its specificity is not known.

A marrow graft followed busulfan-fludarabine conditioning, with cyclophosphamide on days +3 and +4. Sequenced by immunoSEQ multiplex PCR; TCRdb stores in-frame clones only, minus some. Found here are roughly 23,000 clones, roughly nine tenths of them singletons; the top ten hold about 12%. The source was PBMCs, collected after allogeneic stem cell transplant with posttransplant cyclophosphamide. The source is a female patient aged 25-40 years who received an allogeneic stem cell transplant from an unrelated donor, was CMV-positive, and had no GVHD. Some of the T cells might come from the graft donor. The genes are TRBV6-1 and TRBJ1-1, with 7 bases fitting TRBD1. CDR3 bases: TGTGCCAGCAGTGAAGCAGATCAGGGGGGTGAAGCTTTCTTT. Protein product: CASSEADQGGEAFF.